Below are 28 T cell receptor beta chains sequenced from a single sample in a study of blood T cell repertoires in COVID-19. Clones were read by immunoSEQ multiplex PCR, and TCRdb kept only the in-frame ones, dropping some. The sample yields hundreds of thousands of clones, approximately 82% seen once. Sequencing was done on a sample of peripheral blood. The origin of the receptors is a woman aged 45-60 years with acute or convalescent COVID-19.

The count of this clone is one. The chain recombines TRBV9 with TRBJ1-3; perhaps TRBD1 as D (6 bases). Germline CDR1 SGDLS, CDR2 YYNGEE. The germline V and J ends were trimmed by 4 bases and 0 bases, with 14 bases remaining between them. This CDR3 has 16 residues. DNA for the CDR3: TGTGCCAGCAGCCGGGCAGGGGCCTTCTCTGGAAACACCATATATTTT. It specifies CASSRAGAFSGNTIYF.

This chain connects TRBV27 to TRBJ1-2, with 7 nucleotides matching TRBD1. The junction had 6 bases not matched to a gene; V was cut back by 4 bases and J by 4 bases. Germline V CDR1 and CDR2: MNHEY, SMNVEV (reference sequence). The CDR3 has 14 residues. CDR3 DNA sequence: TGTGCCAGCAGTTACAAGGACAGGCTCTATGGCTACACCTTC. Its translation is CASSYKDRLYGYTF.

This chain connects TRBV28 to TRBJ1-1; maybe TRBD1 (5 bases). Germline V gene data show CDR1 as MDHEN and CDR2 as SYDVKM. V lost 5 bases, J lost 1 base, and 11 bases lay in between. This CDR3 is built from 14 residues. The CDR3 protein is CASSILQANTEAFF. DNA of the CDR3: TGTGCCAGCAGTATCCTACAGGCGAACACTGAAGCTTTCTTT.

The genes are TRBV2 and TRBJ2-2, with 10 nucleotides matching TRBD1. Trimming removed 11 bases from V and 1 base from J; junction bases left unmatched: 4. The germline gives CDR1 SNHLY, CDR2 FYNNEI. This CDR3 comprises 14 residues. The CDR3 nucleotides are TGTGCCTGCCGGGACAGGGGGAACACCGGGGAGCTGTTTTTT. It is translated as CACRDRGNTGELFF.

The chain combines TRBV14 with TRBJ1-2; the match to TRBD1 covers 8 bases. Germline trimming cut 0 bases from V and 8 bases from J; bases unmatched to any gene: 11. This CDR3 has 16 residues. The V gene's germline CDR1 is SGHDN and CDR2 FVKESK. The CDR3 loop reads CASSQDGGRGQRGYTF. The CDR3 DNA is TGTGCCAGCAGCCAAGACGGGGGCAGGGGGCAGCGGGGCTACACCTTC.

V usage is TRBV28 and J usage is TRBJ2-1; possible D gene TRBD2, 6 bases. The CDR3 is 14 residues long. Trimming shortened V by 7 bases and J by 4 bases, and 14 bases separated the two germline ends. CDR1 MDHEN and CDR2 SYDVKM come from the germline V gene. CDR3 amino acids: CASNSGLLYNEQFF. The CDR3, as DNA: TGTGCCAGCAATTCGGGACTTCTATACAATGAGCAGTTCTTC.

The V gene is TRBV28, the J gene TRBJ2-5, with D unresolved. The V and J ends lost 6 bases and 3 bases respectively, with 14 bases between them. The CDR3 consists of 14 residues. In germline, CDR1 is MDHEN, CDR2 SYDVKM. Here the CDR3 reads CASSRSGLEETQYF. DNA for the CDR3: TGTGCCAGCAGCCGCTCCGGTTTGGAAGAGACCCAGTACTTC.

The chain employs TRBV27 and TRBJ1-5; D might be TRBD1 (5 bases). The V end lost 2 bases, the J end lost 7 bases, and 12 bases lay between the germline ends. The CDR3 has 14 amino acids. Per the germline V gene, CDR1 is MNHEY and CDR2 is SMNVEV (reference sequence). The CDR3 region has the DNA TGTGCCAGCAGTTTAATCCCAGGGTTACAGCCCCAGCATTTT. Translating gives CASSLIPGLQPQHF.

This clone was seen more than once but under ten times. The genes are TRBV7-2 and TRBJ2-2, with 14 nucleotides matching TRBD2. The CDR3 has 19 residues. Germline V lookup: CDR1 SGHTA, CDR2 FQGNSA. Germline trimming cut 5 bases from V and 3 bases from J; bases unmatched to any gene: 11. As DNA, the CDR3 is TGTGCCAGCAGCGCGAACCGACTAGCGGGAGGGCCGGACACCGGGGAGCTGTTTTTT. Translating gives CASSANRLAGGPDTGELFF.

The chain recombines TRBV19 with TRBJ1-2, with D uncertain. In germline, CDR1 is LNHDA, CDR2 SQIVND (reference sequence). This CDR3 comprises 13 residues. Trimming left V 6 bases short and J 4 bases short, with 12 bases between. CDR3 sequence (DNA): TGTGCCAGTAGCCCTGACCGGGGCTATGGCTACACCTTC. Residues: CASSPDRGYGYTF. Looking up the rest from reference TRBV19 and TRBJ1-2 gives the full variable domain: DGGITQSPKYLFRKEGQNVTLSCEQNLNHDAMYWYRQDPGQGLRLIYYSQIVNDFQKGDIAEGYSVSREKKESFPLTVTSAQKNPTAFYLCASSPDRGYGYTFGSGTRLTVV.

This clone appeared once. The J gene is TRBJ2-7, the V gene TRBV24-1, with D possibly being TRBD2 (5 bases). CDR1 is KGHDR and CDR2 is SFDVKD in the germline V gene. V gave up 7 bases and J gave up 6 bases, with 12 bases separating them. CDR3 length equals 12 residues. For the CDR3, the DNA is TGTGCCACCAGATCGGGAATTGGCGAGCAGTACTTC. Amino acids: CATRSGIGEQYF.

The V and J genes are TRBV6-5 and TRBJ1-4; D possibly corresponds to TRBD1 (5 bases). CDR3 length: 14 residues. Trimming removed 5 bases at V and 7 bases at J, with 14 bases between. The germline gives CDR1 MNHEY, CDR2 SVGAGI. CDR3: CASSPGRVGEKLFF. CDR3 sequence (DNA): TGTGCCAGCAGTCCCGGCAGGGTCGGTGAAAAACTGTTTTTT.

CDR3 in amino acids: CASSAGGGLKNIQYF. The CDR3 nucleotides read TGTGCCAGCAGTGCAGGGGGCGGGCTCAAAAACATTCAGTACTTC. The J gene is TRBJ2-4, the V gene TRBV28, with 8 bases fitting TRBD1. The CDR3 consists of 15 residues. Per the germline V gene, CDR1 is MDHEN and CDR2 is SYDVKM. V shed 5 bases, J shed 3 bases, and the junction held 6 bases outside the gene matches.

The chain is built from TRBV5-6 and TRBJ2-2; D perhaps matches TRBD2 (5 bases). This CDR3 has 15 amino acids. Per the germline V gene, CDR1 is SGHDT and CDR2 is YYEEEE. V lost 1 base and J 6 bases, leaving 13 bases between the germline ends. In DNA, the CDR3 is TGTGCCAGCAGCTTGAGACCAGGAGGAGCCGGGGAGCTGTTTTTT. Translating gives CASSLRPGGAGELFF.

The chain joins TRBV2 to TRBJ1-5; D gene ambiguous. Trimming stripped 3 bases from V and 3 bases from J, with 12 bases between. There are 15 residues in the CDR3. CDR1 is SNHLY and CDR2 is FYNNEI in the germline V gene. CDR3 residues: CASSDVGSLNQPQHF. As DNA, the CDR3 is TGTGCCAGCAGTGACGTGGGCAGTCTCAATCAGCCCCAGCATTTT.

This rearrangement joins TRBV2 to TRBJ1-1; D is possibly TRBD1 (6 bases). The CDR3 is 13 amino acids. The germline CDR1 and CDR2 sequences are SNHLY and FYNNEI. The ends were cut back, 2 bases at V and 5 bases at J, with 9 bases in the middle. In nucleotides, the CDR3 is TGTGCCAGCAGTGAACTGGGGGCAACTGAAGCTTTCTTT. It yields the protein CASSELGATEAFF.

The chain links TRBV15 to TRBJ2-1, with 7 bases identical to TRBD2. Trimming removed 0 bases from V and 6 bases from J; junction bases left unmatched: 2. The CDR3 spans 14 residues. The V gene's germline CDR1 is LNHNV and CDR2 YYDKDF (reference sequence). The CDR3 here is CATSRERLANEQFF. In nucleotides, the CDR3 is TGTGCCACCAGCAGAGAGAGACTAGCCAATGAGCAGTTCTTC.

CDR3: CSVAPRYQETQYF. CDR3 bases: TGCAGCGTTGCCCCACGGTACCAAGAGACCCAGTACTTC. The rearrangement uses TRBV29-1 and TRBJ2-5, with D unclear. Germline CDR1 SQVTM, CDR2 ANQGSEA. CDR3 size: 13 residues. Trimming removed 4 bases from V and 0 bases from J, with 9 bases in between.

The genes are TRBV20-1 and TRBJ2-1, with D perhaps matching TRBD2 (5 bases). Germline CDR1 reads DFQATT; CDR2 reads SNEGSKA (reference sequence). The CDR3 sequence is 13 residues long. The V gene lost 3 bases and the J gene lost 5 bases, with 11 bases spanning the gap. The CDR3 DNA reads TGCAGTGCTAGTTCTAGCCGGGACAATGAGCAGTTCTTC. Protein product: CSASSSRDNEQFF.

The chain recombines TRBV24-1 with TRBJ2-1; possibly TRBD1 for D (6 bases). V gave up 2 bases and J gave up 5 bases, with 18 bases separating them. Germline values: CDR1 KGHDR, CDR2 SFDVKD. This CDR3 is 17 amino acids long. For the CDR3, the DNA is TGTGCCACCAGTGATTCTAAGACAGGTCGAGTGGACAATGAGCAGTTCTTC. Translation: CATSDSKTGRVDNEQFF.

The chain links TRBV24-1 to TRBJ2-5; 9 bases agree with TRBD2. Germline V gives CDR1 KGHDR, CDR2 SFDVKD. The CDR3 covers 15 residues. The J segment lost 1 base and the V segment lost 4 bases, leaving 3 bases of the junction unmatched. The CDR3 region is CATSDASGTQETQYF. CDR3 bases: TGTGCCACCAGTGACGCTAGCGGGACCCAAGAGACCCAGTACTTC.

In its sample, this clone was seen a few times. This sequence joins TRBV11-2 and TRBJ1-4; D uncertain. The CDR3 is 15 amino acids. CDR1 is SGHAT, CDR2 FQNNGV, per germline. V was pared by 4 bases and J by 3 bases, with 12 bases between. CDR3 nucleotides: TGTGCCAGCAGCTCGGAGGGTTACCCTAATGAAAAACTGTTTTTT. This sequence encodes CASSSEGYPNEKLFF.

This rearrangement joins TRBV15 to TRBJ2-3; TRBD2 aligns across 8 bases. Germline CDR1 LNHNV, CDR2 YYDKDF (reference sequence). J was trimmed by 2 bases and V by 5 bases; bases with no gene match: 9. CDR3 length equals 16 residues. CDR3 region: CATSGGTSRPTDTQYF. CDR3 bases: TGTGCCACCAGCGGCGGGACTAGTCGACCCACAGATACGCAGTATTTT. The full variable domain, rest sourced from reference TRBV15 and TRBJ2-3, is DAMVIQNPRYQVTQFGKPVTLSCSQTLNHNVMYWYQQKSSQAPKLLFHYYDKDFNNEADTPDNFQSRRPNTSFCFLDIRSPGLGDTAMYLCATSGGTSRPTDTQYFGPGTRLTVL.

This clone was detected only once. This chain connects TRBV5-6 to TRBJ2-7; 8 bases fit TRBD2. The CDR3 contains 15 residues. CDR1 and CDR2 (germline): SGHDT, YYEEEE. With 3 bases clipped from V and 4 bases from J, the junction kept 9 bases outside the gene matches. CDR3 region: CASSSVSGIGYEQYF. CDR3 nucleotides: TGTGCCAGCAGCTCCGTTAGCGGGATCGGTTACGAGCAGTACTTC.

In its sample, this clone was seen once. This rearrangement joins TRBV4-2 to TRBJ2-7; 8 nucleotides agree with TRBD1. Germline CDR1 LGHNA, CDR2 YNFKEQ. The J segment lost 1 base and the V segment lost 4 bases, leaving 6 bases of the junction unmatched. CDR3 size: 15 residues. The CDR3 DNA sequence: TGTGCCAGCAGCCTCATTCGGGACAGGTCCTACGAGCAGTACTTC. The encoded protein is CASSLIRDRSYEQYF.

V is TRBV6-5 and J is TRBJ1-1, with D perhaps matching TRBD1 (5 bases). Per germline, CDR1 MNHEY and CDR2 SVGAGI. Trimming cost V 11 bases and J 4 bases, with 17 bases left between them. CDR3 length equals 13 residues. The CDR3 region has the DNA TGTGCCGGCCGACAGACCTTGACCACTGAAGCTTTCTTT. This codes for CAGRQTLTTEAFF.

The chain has TRBV10-1 and TRBJ2-1, with 7 bases that match TRBD2. With V trimmed by 0 bases and J by 8 bases, 10 bases remained unmatched. Germline V gene sequence: CDR1 WNHNN, CDR2 SYGVQD (reference sequence). The CDR3 extends over 16 amino acids. CDR3 region: CASSESVSGISDEQFF. The CDR3 coding sequence is TGCGCCAGCAGTGAGTCGGTCAGCGGGATAAGTGATGAGCAGTTCTTC.

The chain has TRBV5-1 and TRBJ2-5; 14 positions agree with TRBD2. The V and J ends lost 4 bases and 6 bases, in that order; junction bases with no gene match: 5. The CDR3 has 15 residues. Germline V lookup: CDR1 SGHRS, CDR2 YFSETQ. The CDR3 reads CASSVGLAGVQTQYF. CDR3 bases: TGCGCCAGCAGCGTGGGACTAGCGGGAGTACAGACCCAGTACTTC.